The 24 T cell receptor beta chains below all came from one sample that was sequenced in a study of glioma-infiltrating T cells after dendritic cell vaccination. This table comes from immunoSEQ multiplex PCR, and its TCRdb copy is limited to in-frame clones, with some not included. The sample includes around 100,000 clones, 80% to 85% of them seen just once. The sample's time point: after dendritic cell vaccination, including at tumor progression/relapse. Sequencing used blood, obtained after dendritic cell vaccination. Source of these receptors: a human donor with glioblastoma.

The chain uses TRBV5-1 and TRBJ2-7, with D maybe TRBD1 (6 bases). Trimming removed 0 bases at V and 6 bases at J, with 10 bases between. Per the germline V gene, CDR1 is SGHRS and CDR2 is YFSETQ. CDR3 length: 13 amino acids. The CDR3 region is CASSLERGGEQYF. CDR3 nucleotides: TGCGCCAGCAGCTTGGAAAGAGGGGGCGAGCAGTACTTC. Combining the CDR3 with reference TRBV5-1 and TRBJ2-7 gives the whole variable domain KAGVTQTPRYLIKTRGQQVTLSCSPISGHRSVSWYQQTPGQGLQFLFEYFSETQRNKGNFPGRFSGRQFSNSRSEMNVSTLELGDSALYLCASSLERGGEQYFGPGTRLTVT.

This clone was observed a few times. The chain combines TRBV15 with TRBJ2-5, with 7 bases matching TRBD1. The CDR3 totals 18 residues. V dropped 5 bases and J dropped 2; count of bases not matched to a gene: 17. Germline-derived CDR1 and CDR2 are LNHNV and YYDKDF (reference sequence). DNA of the CDR3: TGTGCCACCAGCGGCCTGTTGGGGCAACTGGGACAGCAAGAGACCCAGTACTTC. Its protein is CATSGLLGQLGQQETQYF.

This clone occurred once. This sequence joins TRBV7-9 and TRBJ1-5; no clear D gene. With 1 base removed from V and 9 bases from J, the gap between germline ends came to 13 bases. This CDR3 is 14 amino acids long. Germline V gene data show CDR1 as SEHNR and CDR2 as FQNEAQ (reference sequence). The CDR3 nucleotides are TGTGCCAGCAGCTTAGATGGGAGCGAAGGGCCCCAGCATTTT. Its translation is CASSLDGSEGPQHF.

This clone was picked up one time. V is TRBV5-6 and J is TRBJ1-1, with 8 bases aligning to TRBD1. This CDR3 is built from 15 residues. CDR1 and CDR2 (germline): SGHDT, YYEEEE. V was pared by 3 bases and J by 8 bases, with 12 bases of the junction left unmatched. This chain's CDR3 is CASSSLGQGQGEAFF. The CDR3 DNA is TGTGCCAGCAGCTCTCTCGGACAGGGCCAAGGGGAAGCTTTCTTT.

This sequence joins TRBV4-1 and TRBJ2-5; 7 bases match TRBD2. Looked up from germline, CDR1 is MGHRA and CDR2 is YSYEKL. This CDR3 has 17 residues. Trimming took 1 base from V and 2 from J; bases not matched to a gene: 10. The CDR3 region is CASSQGLAASLQETQYF. The CDR3 DNA reads as TGCGCCAGCAGCCAAGGGCTAGCGGCTTCCCTACAAGAGACCCAGTACTTC.

This clone was counted once. This chain connects TRBV27 to TRBJ2-1; 11 nucleotides match TRBD2. CDR3 length equals 13 residues. V gave up 6 bases and J gave up 10 bases; unmatched junction bases: 5. CDR1 is MNHEY and CDR2 is SMNVEV in the germline V gene (reference sequence). DNA for the CDR3: TGTGCCAGCAGACTAGCGGGGGAGAGCGAGCAGTTCTTC. Translating it yields CASRLAGESEQFF.

This sequence joins TRBV29-1 and TRBJ2-1, with D uncertain. Looked up from germline, CDR1 is SQVTM and CDR2 is ANQGSEA. V gave up 7 bases and J gave up 0 bases, with 4 bases separating them. CDR3 length: 11 amino acids. This CDR3 is CSGSSYNEQFF. Written as DNA, the CDR3 is TGCAGCGGCAGCTCCTACAATGAGCAGTTCTTC.

This chain connects TRBV27 to TRBJ1-6; TRBD1 matches 10 bases. The CDR3 is made up of 15 amino acids. Germline V gene lookup returns CDR1 MNHEY and CDR2 SMNVEV (reference sequence). V lost 4 bases to trimming and J lost 10 bases; unmatched junction nucleotides: 7. The DNA of the CDR3 is TGTGCCAGCAGTTCCCCTGGGACAGGGGTCTCACCCCTCCACTTT. Translating it yields CASSSPGTGVSPLHF.

The rearrangement joins TRBV10-3 to TRBJ1-2; possibly TRBD1 for D (5 bases). The V end lost 2 bases, the J end lost 5 bases, and 18 bases lay between the germline ends. This CDR3 is 16 amino acids long. In germline, CDR1 is ENHRY, CDR2 SYGVKD. CDR3 nucleotides: TGTGCCATCAGTGAGGCGTTCATTAGGGGAACGTATGGCTACACCTTC. It yields the protein CAISEAFIRGTYGYTF.

V gene TRBV6-5 combines with J gene TRBJ1-6, with D perhaps matching TRBD1 (5 bases). This CDR3 has 15 residues. The germline CDR1 and CDR2 sequences are MNHEY and SVGAGI. V lost 6 bases, J lost 6 bases, and 15 bases lay in between. CDR3 region: CASSTSGLGNSPLHF. The CDR3 bases are TGTGCCAGCAGCACCTCAGGGTTGGGTAATTCACCCCTCCACTTT.

This clone showed up just a few times. The V and J genes are TRBV2 and TRBJ2-1; 7 bases are a match to TRBD1. Germline CDR1 and CDR2: SNHLY and FYNNEI. This CDR3 contains 14 residues. The junction had 6 bases not matched to a gene; V was cut back by 4 bases and J by 6 bases. CDR3 in DNA: TGTGCCAGCAGTGCGAGGGGGCAGGGCAATGAGCAGTTCTTC. Protein product: CASSARGQGNEQFF.

The chain couples TRBV19 to TRBJ2-1; no reliable D call. Trimming stripped 4 bases from V and 1 base from J, with 8 bases between. Germline-derived CDR1 and CDR2 are LNHDA and SQIVND (reference sequence). The CDR3 spans 14 residues. The CDR3 here is CASSNRVSYNEQFF. Written as DNA, the CDR3 is TGTGCCAGTAGTAACCGGGTTTCCTACAATGAGCAGTTCTTC.

CDR3 nucleotides: TGCAGCGTTGTATCTAGCGGGGCAGGGACCCAGTACTTC. It encodes CSVVSSGAGTQYF. The chain employs TRBV29-1 and TRBJ2-5, with 9 nucleotides matching TRBD2. CDR1 and CDR2 (germline): SQVTM, ANQGSEA. The CDR3 has 13 amino acids. V shed 4 bases, J shed 7 bases, and the junction held 7 bases outside the gene matches.

This rearrangement joins TRBV14 to TRBJ2-3, with D perhaps TRBD2 (7 bases). Germline V gene sequence: CDR1 SGHDN, CDR2 FVKESK. V was shortened by 1 base and J by 5 bases, with 19 bases between the two germline ends. The CDR3 sequence is 17 residues long. CDR3 nucleotide sequence: TGTGCCAGCAGCCAAGCGAGAGGGGGGGCGTTTTTAGATACGCAGTATTTT. It yields the protein CASSQARGGAFLDTQYF.

V and J are TRBV30 and TRBJ1-2; 7 positions match TRBD1. This CDR3 contains 15 residues. Trimming took 0 bases from V and 3 from J; bases not matched to a gene: 7. Germline CDR1 is GTSNPN and CDR2 is SVGIG (reference sequence). The DNA of the CDR3 is TGTGCCTGGAGTGTAGGGCCCAGGGGGGACTATGGCTACACCTTC. Its protein product is CAWSVGPRGDYGYTF. Full variable domain (missing parts from reference TRBV30 and TRBJ1-2): SQTIHQWPATLVQPVGSPLSLECTVEGTSNPNLYWYRQAAGRGLQLLFYSVGIGQISSEVPQNLSASRPQDRQFILSSKKLLLSDSGFYLCAWSVGPRGDYGYTFGSGTRLTVV.

V usage is TRBV18 and J usage is TRBJ1-6; D gene ambiguous. CDR3 length: 13 amino acids. CDR1 KGHSH and CDR2 LQKENI come from the germline V gene. The V end was cut by 3 bases, the J end by 10 bases, with 10 bases between. The CDR3 DNA follows: TGTGCCAGCTCACCTGAGGCGGAATCACCCCTCCACTTT. Protein: CASSPEAESPLHF. The full variable domain, completed using reference TRBV18 and TRBJ1-6, is NAGVMQNPRHLVRRRGQEARLRCSPMKGHSHVYWYRQLPEEGLKFMVYLQKENIIDESGMPKERFSAEFPKEGPSILRIQQVVRGDSAAYFCASSPEAESPLHFGNGTRLTVT.

The chain recombines TRBV20-1 with TRBJ1-1; possible D gene TRBD1, 6 bases. The CDR3 covers 11 residues. The germline CDR1 and CDR2 sequences are DFQATT and SNEGSKA (reference sequence). V lost 3 bases and J lost 7, with 9 bases in between. The CDR3: CSARKGDEAFF. In nucleotides, the CDR3 is TGCAGTGCTAGGAAGGGGGATGAAGCTTTCTTT.

The genes are TRBV6-5 and TRBJ1-6; TRBD1 matches 7 bases. CDR1 is MNHEY and CDR2 is SVGAGI in the germline V gene. J lost 7 bases, V lost 7 bases, and 10 bases had no gene match. CDR3 length: 15 amino acids. The CDR3 DNA reads TGTGCCAGCACAACCTCCGGGACAGAAAATTCACCCCTCCACTTT. Its translation is CASTTSGTENSPLHF.

A single count supports this clone. The chain links TRBV30 to TRBJ1-1; a weak D match, TRBD1 (5 bases). The CDR3 covers 12 residues. Per the germline V gene, CDR1 is GTSNPN and CDR2 is SVGIG (reference sequence). V shed 1 base and J shed 7 bases, with 10 bases lying between them. CDR3 coding DNA: TGTGCCTGGAGTGCCCGACAGAGTGAAGCTTTCTTT. Translating it yields CAWSARQSEAFF.

The chain is built from TRBV6-5 and TRBJ2-7, with 12 bases identical to TRBD2. This CDR3 has 15 residues. The J segment lost 2 bases and the V segment lost 5 bases, leaving 4 bases of the junction unmatched. CDR1 and CDR2 from the germline V gene are MNHEY and SVGAGI. CDR3 sequence reads: CASSPTSGGPYEQYF. The CDR3 nucleotides read TGTGCCAGCAGTCCGACTAGCGGGGGACCCTACGAGCAGTACTTC.

V gene TRBV18 combines with J gene TRBJ1-5, with D perhaps TRBD1 (6 bases). With 5 bases removed from V and 3 bases from J, the gap between germline ends came to 14 bases. The CDR3 runs to 15 residues. Germline V CDR1 and CDR2: KGHSH, LQKENI. This CDR3 reads CASSEYREPNQPQHF. The CDR3 DNA follows: TGTGCCAGCTCAGAATACAGGGAGCCCAATCAGCCCCAGCATTTT.

V usage is TRBV6-1 and J usage is TRBJ2-5; D is unclear. The J call is uncertain, as TRBJ2-7 better fits the DNA end. Germline V gene data show CDR1 as MNHNS and CDR2 as SASEGT. CDR3 length: 15 amino acids. This CDR3 is CASSEPGHSGYEQYF. The CDR3 region has the DNA TGTGCCAGCAGTGAACCCGGCCATTCAGGATACGAGCAGTACTTC.

The chain couples TRBV5-1 to TRBJ2-2, with TRBD1 matching 7 bases. This CDR3 contains 15 residues. The J segment lost 5 bases and the V segment lost 1 base, leaving 5 bases of the junction unmatched. CDR1 is SGHRS, CDR2 YFSETQ, per germline. The DNA for the CDR3 is TGCGCCAGCAGCTTGTCAGGGGGAACAACCGGGGAGCTGTTTTTT. Its translation is CASSLSGGTTGELFF.

The chain recombines TRBV27 with TRBJ2-7, with 7 bases matching TRBD2. The germline gives CDR1 MNHEY, CDR2 SMNVEV (reference sequence). J lost 1 base, V lost 2 bases, and 5 bases had no gene match. CDR3 length equals 15 residues. DNA for the CDR3: TGTGCCAGCAGTTTAGTTCCGGGACTATCCTACGAGCAGTACTTC. Protein sequence: CASSLVPGLSYEQYF.